These T cell receptor beta chains were read from a single sample in a study of T cell responses to AZD1222 COVID-19 vaccine. TCRdb's table, derived via immunoSEQ multiplex PCR, lists solely in-frame clones and lacks some. This sample yields some 150,000 clones, of which 82% are seen a single time; roughly 4.5% belongs to the top ten. Material: peripheral blood, obtained on day 0 of MenACWY control vaccination. These receptors all come from an adult in good health. Both conserved end residues are part of each CDR3. D genes are given only for firm matches. Only part of the rows carry a size: once, few, many, or a class if the clone is expanded.

D: TRBD2; J: TRBJ2-5; size: -; V: TRBV19; CDR3: CASSTSSGGPYETQYF; DNA: TGTGCCAGTAGTACATCTAGCGGGGGGCCCTACGAGACCCAGTACTTC
D: TRBD1; J: TRBJ1-2; size: -; V: TRBV7-2; CDR3: CASSLAYRGDGGYTF; DNA: TGTGCCAGCAGCTTAGCCTACAGGGGAGACGGTGGCTACACCTTC
D: -; J: TRBJ2-2; size: -; V: TRBV6-5; CDR3: CASSYSSGDAGELFF; DNA: TGTGCCAGCAGTTACAGTTCGGGGGACGCCGGGGAGCTGTTTTTT
D: -; J: TRBJ2-2; size: -; V: TRBV9; CDR3: CASSPISFGGTGELFF; DNA: TGTGCCAGCAGCCCTATCTCTTTCGGGGGCACCGGGGAGCTGTTTTTT
D: TRBD1; J: TRBJ1-2; size: -; V: TRBV6-5; CDR3: CASSTGEGGYTF; DNA: TGTGCCAGCAGCACAGGGGAAGGTGGCTACACCTTC
D: -; J: TRBJ1-4; size: once; V: TRBV13; CDR3: CASSLRAGYNEKLFF; DNA: TGTGCCAGCAGCTTACGGGCGGGTTATAATGAAAAACTGTTTTTT
D: -; J: TRBJ1-4; size: -; V: TRBV19; CDR3: CASSVGPRREKLFF; DNA: TGTGCCAGTAGTGTGGGCCCCCGACGGGAAAAACTGTTTTTT
D: -; J: TRBJ1-2; size: -; V: TRBV6-2/TRBV6-3; CDR3: CASSDWTGHDTF; DNA: TGTGCCAGCAGTGACTGGACGGGGCATGACACCTTC
D: -; J: TRBJ2-1; size: -; V: TRBV27; CDR3: CASSLYDEQFF; DNA: TGTGCCAGCAGTTTATATGATGAGCAGTTCTTC
D: TRBD1; J: TRBJ2-1; size: few; V: TRBV27; CDR3: CASSLQGGRGNEQFF; DNA: TGTGCCAGCAGCCTACAGGGGGGCCGGGGCAATGAGCAGTTCTTC
D: TRBD1; J: TRBJ1-4; size: -; V: TRBV6-1; CDR3: CASSEDRDLINEKLFF; DNA: TGTGCCAGCAGTGAGGACAGGGACCTAATTAATGAAAAACTGTTTTTT